These T cell receptor beta chains were read from a single sample in a study of blood T cells in healthy people across ages. Each CDR3 protein gets one entry after TCRdb re-called the 5' RACE reads with MiXCR. The sample has roughly 800,000 distinct CDR3 sequences, approximately 25% seen once; the top ten hold 9.4%. These same records also appear under a second study, on T cells of mothers and their children.

The sequenced sample consisted of blood. These TCRs come from a boy between 5 and 17 years old in good health. Each CDR3 is given with its conserved first and last residue. Fields, in order: CDR3 length, V gene, D gene, clone size, J gene, CDR3 protein, CDR3 DNA. D genes are given only for firm matches. The size entry is marked missing in some rows and otherwise reads once, few, many or a size class.

len: 16
v_gene: TRBV4-3
d_gene: NA
abundance: NA
j_gene: TRBJ2-1
CDR3aa: CASSPLESGGPAEQFF
CDR3nt: TGCGCCAGCAGCCCGTTGGAATCGGGGGGCCCCGCTGAGCAGTTCTTC

len: 15
v_gene: TRBV4-1
d_gene: TRBD2
abundance: few
j_gene: TRBJ2-5
CDR3aa: CASSQVAGDLETQYF
CDR3nt: TGCGCCAGCAGCCAAGTAGCGGGGGATCTGGAGACCCAGTACTTC

len: 15
v_gene: TRBV6-5
d_gene: TRBD2
abundance: NA
j_gene: TRBJ2-7
CDR3aa: CASNTLAGGSYEQYF
CDR3nt: TGTGCCAGCAATACGCTAGCGGGGGGGTCCTACGAGCAGTACTTC

len: 17
v_gene: TRBV12-3/TRBV12-4
d_gene: NA
abundance: NA
j_gene: TRBJ2-1
CDR3aa: CASSFRGVLRGGNEQFF
CDR3nt: TGTGCCAGCAGTTTTCGGGGTGTCCTACGGGGCGGCAATGAGCAGTTCTTC

len: 13
v_gene: TRBV12-3/TRBV12-4
d_gene: NA
abundance: few
j_gene: TRBJ2-5
CDR3aa: CASSRLEKETQYF
CDR3nt: TGTGCCAGCAGCCGACTAGAAAAAGAGACCCAGTACTTC

len: 14
v_gene: TRBV9
d_gene: NA
abundance: NA
j_gene: TRBJ1-1
CDR3aa: CASSVALGDTEAFF
CDR3nt: TGTGCCAGCAGCGTAGCGCTGGGGGACACTGAAGCTTTCTTT

len: 13
v_gene: TRBV7-9
d_gene: TRBD2
abundance: NA
j_gene: TRBJ2-5
CDR3aa: CASSFVGGETQYF
CDR3nt: TGTGCCAGCAGCTTCGTGGGGGGGGAGACCCAGTACTTC

len: 18
v_gene: TRBV29-1
d_gene: NA
abundance: few
j_gene: TRBJ2-5
CDR3aa: CSALRLPSDGGTKETQYF
CDR3nt: TGCAGCGCACTAAGGCTCCCTTCCGACGGGGGAACGAAAGAGACCCAGTACTTC

len: 13
v_gene: TRBV11-2
d_gene: NA
abundance: NA
j_gene: TRBJ2-1
CDR3aa: CASSLGRMNEQFF
CDR3nt: TGTGCCAGCAGCTTAGGTCGAATGAATGAGCAGTTCTTC

len: 15
v_gene: TRBV7-9
d_gene: NA
abundance: few
j_gene: TRBJ2-5
CDR3aa: CASSLTMDRVETQYF
CDR3nt: TGTGCCAGCAGCTTAACCATGGACAGAGTAGAGACCCAGTACTTC

len: 16
v_gene: TRBV5-1
d_gene: TRBD2
abundance: few
j_gene: TRBJ2-3
CDR3aa: CASSPTTSVGTDTQYF
CDR3nt: TGCGCCAGCAGCCCAACGACTAGCGTTGGGACAGATACGCAGTATTTT

len: 15
v_gene: TRBV5-1
d_gene: NA
abundance: NA
j_gene: TRBJ1-3
CDR3aa: CASGHGRASGNTIYF
CDR3nt: TGCGCCAGCGGTCATGGCAGGGCCTCCGGAAACACCATATATTTT

len: 13
v_gene: TRBV10-3
d_gene: TRBD1
abundance: few
j_gene: TRBJ2-7
CDR3aa: CAISAGQGHEQYF
CDR3nt: TGTGCCATCAGTGCGGGACAGGGTCACGAGCAGTACTTC

len: 14
v_gene: TRBV4-3
d_gene: NA
abundance: few
j_gene: TRBJ1-2
CDR3aa: CASSQDTGRVGYTF
CDR3nt: TGCGCCAGCAGCCAAGATACAGGGAGGGTTGGCTACACCTTC

len: 18
v_gene: TRBV6-5
d_gene: NA
abundance: NA
j_gene: TRBJ1-4
CDR3aa: CASSYSSWGPGEDEKLFF
CDR3nt: TGTGCCAGCAGTTACTCGAGCTGGGGGCCAGGAGAAGATGAAAAACTGTTTTTT

len: 15
v_gene: TRBV14
d_gene: TRBD2
abundance: NA
j_gene: TRBJ2-2
CDR3aa: CASSLEWGGTGELFF
CDR3nt: TGTGCCAGCAGCCTCGAGTGGGGGGGCACCGGGGAGCTGTTTTTT

len: 17
v_gene: TRBV13
d_gene: NA
abundance: few
j_gene: TRBJ2-1
CDR3aa: CASSLGRPLDPGNEQFF
CDR3nt: TGTGCCAGCAGCTTAGGCCGACCTTTGGACCCGGGCAATGAGCAGTTCTTC

len: 14
v_gene: TRBV7-2
d_gene: NA
abundance: many
j_gene: TRBJ2-7
CDR3aa: CASSLSGISYEQYF
CDR3nt: TGTGCCAGCAGCTTATCAGGGATCTCCTACGAGCAGTACTTC

len: 14
v_gene: TRBV15
d_gene: TRBD1
abundance: few
j_gene: TRBJ2-1
CDR3aa: CATSGGVGGDEQFF
CDR3nt: TGTGCCACCAGCGGAGGAGTAGGGGGCGATGAGCAGTTCTTC

len: 13
v_gene: TRBV29-1
d_gene: TRBD2
abundance: NA
j_gene: TRBJ2-1
CDR3aa: CSVAQLAGVEQFF
CDR3nt: TGCAGCGTAGCCCAACTAGCGGGAGTGGAGCAGTTCTTC

len: 15
v_gene: TRBV5-6
d_gene: NA
abundance: few
j_gene: TRBJ1-4
CDR3aa: CASSFPGDLTEKLFF
CDR3nt: TGTGCCAGCAGCTTTCCTGGGGATCTGACAGAAAAACTGTTTTTT

len: 15
v_gene: TRBV7-3
d_gene: TRBD2
abundance: NA
j_gene: TRBJ2-5
CDR3aa: CASSLRAGGFETQYF
CDR3nt: TGTGCCAGCAGCTTAAGAGCGGGGGGTTTCGAGACCCAGTACTTC

len: 13
v_gene: TRBV20-1
d_gene: NA
abundance: NA
j_gene: TRBJ2-3
CDR3aa: CSARPLEADTQYF
CDR3nt: TGCAGTGCTCGGCCCCTAGAAGCAGATACGCAGTATTTT

len: 15
v_gene: TRBV2
d_gene: TRBD2
abundance: NA
j_gene: TRBJ2-5
CDR3aa: CASNQRLAGLETQYF
CDR3nt: TGTGCCAGCAATCAAAGGCTAGCGGGATTGGAGACCCAGTACTTC

len: 13
v_gene: TRBV28
d_gene: NA
abundance: NA
j_gene: TRBJ1-3
CDR3aa: CASTLQLEATIYF
CDR3nt: TGTGCCAGCACCCTCCAGTTGGAGGCCACCATATATTTT

len: 14
v_gene: TRBV29-1
d_gene: NA
abundance: few
j_gene: TRBJ1-2
CDR3aa: CSVEDFVAAYGYTF
CDR3nt: TGCAGCGTTGAAGATTTTGTGGCAGCGTATGGCTACACCTTC

len: 11
v_gene: TRBV3-1
d_gene: NA
abundance: few
j_gene: TRBJ2-7
CDR3aa: CASSARYEQYF
CDR3nt: TGTGCCAGCAGCGCCCGCTACGAGCAGTACTTC

len: 12
v_gene: TRBV27
d_gene: NA
abundance: few
j_gene: TRBJ1-5
CDR3aa: CASSILGQPQHF
CDR3nt: TGTGCCAGCAGTATCCTGGGTCAGCCCCAGCATTTT

len: 11
v_gene: TRBV6-6
d_gene: NA
abundance: NA
j_gene: TRBJ2-1
CDR3aa: CASSPVSGQFF
CDR3nt: TGTGCCAGCAGCCCGGTGAGCGGGCAGTTCTTC

len: 11
v_gene: TRBV11-2
d_gene: NA
abundance: few
j_gene: TRBJ2-1
CDR3aa: CASSPSDEQFF
CDR3nt: TGTGCCAGCAGCCCCTCGGACGAGCAGTTCTTC

len: 15
v_gene: TRBV2
d_gene: NA
abundance: few
j_gene: TRBJ2-7
CDR3aa: CASSDPRDGSYEQYF
CDR3nt: TGTGCCAGCAGTGACCCCCGGGACGGATCCTACGAGCAGTACTTC